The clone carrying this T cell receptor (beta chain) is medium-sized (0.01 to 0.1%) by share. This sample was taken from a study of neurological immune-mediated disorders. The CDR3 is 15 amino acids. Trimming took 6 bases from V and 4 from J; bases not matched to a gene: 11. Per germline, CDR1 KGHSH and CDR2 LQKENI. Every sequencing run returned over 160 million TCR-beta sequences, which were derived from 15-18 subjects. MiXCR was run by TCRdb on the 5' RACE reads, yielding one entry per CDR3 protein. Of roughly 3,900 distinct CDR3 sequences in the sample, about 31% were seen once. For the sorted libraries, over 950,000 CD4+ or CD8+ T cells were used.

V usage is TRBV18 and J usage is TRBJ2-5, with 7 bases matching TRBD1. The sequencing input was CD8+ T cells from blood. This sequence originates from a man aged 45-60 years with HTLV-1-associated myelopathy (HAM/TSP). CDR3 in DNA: TGTGCCAGCTCCCCAGACAGGGCGAATTCAGAGACCCAGTACTTC. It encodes CASSPDRANSETQYF.